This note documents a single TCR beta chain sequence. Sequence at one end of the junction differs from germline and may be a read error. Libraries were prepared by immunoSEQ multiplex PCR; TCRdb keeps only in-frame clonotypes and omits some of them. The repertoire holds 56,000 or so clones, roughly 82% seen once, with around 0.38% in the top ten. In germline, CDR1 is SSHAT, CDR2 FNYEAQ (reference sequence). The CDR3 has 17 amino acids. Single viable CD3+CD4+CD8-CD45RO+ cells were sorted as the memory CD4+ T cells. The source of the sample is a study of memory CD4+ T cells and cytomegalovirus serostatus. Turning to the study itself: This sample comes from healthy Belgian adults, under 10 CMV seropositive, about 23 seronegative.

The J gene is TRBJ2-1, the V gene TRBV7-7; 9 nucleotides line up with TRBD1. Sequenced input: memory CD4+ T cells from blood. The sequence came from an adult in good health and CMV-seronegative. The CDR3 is CASSPSVDRGAYNEQFF. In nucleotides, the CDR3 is TGTGCTAGCAGTCCCTCGGTCGACAGGGGGGCCTACAATGAGCAGTTCTTC.